Following are 15 T cell receptor beta chains from one sample sequenced in a study of blood T cell repertoires in COVID-19. The table came from immunoSEQ multiplex PCR; TCRdb's copy has only in-frame clones and leaves some out. In the table there are around 150,000 clones, 75% to 90% of which are singletons. Sequencing was carried out using peripheral blood. The receptors were gathered from a human donor in a cohort sampled during active COVID-19.

The table lists this clone with a few counts. V and J are TRBV27 and TRBJ1-6, with a weak D call TRBD1 (5 bases). This CDR3 is built from 13 residues. Germline loops: CDR1 MNHEY, CDR2 SMNVEV (reference sequence). Trimming took 8 bases from V and 4 from J, leaving 9 bases between them. In DNA, the CDR3 is TGTGCCAGCGGGGGGGTGTATAATTCACCCCTCCACTTT. Translation gives CASGGVYNSPLHF.

This chain uses TRBV12-3 or TRBV12-4 with TRBJ2-1, with 9 positions matching TRBD1. With V trimmed by 6 bases and J by 5 bases, 2 bases remained unmatched. The CDR3 runs 13 residues. DNA of the CDR3: TGTGCCAGCAGAAGGACAGGGGACAATGAGCAGTTCTTC. Amino acid sequence: CASRRTGDNEQFF.

The genes are TRBV19 and TRBJ2-1, with D maybe TRBD2 (6 bases). In germline, CDR1 is LNHDA, CDR2 SQIVND (reference sequence). The CDR3 is 13 amino acids. With 7 bases removed from V and 5 bases from J, the gap between germline ends came to 12 bases. The CDR3 protein is CASISGNDNEQFF. CDR3 sequence (DNA): TGTGCCAGTATTAGCGGTAATGACAATGAGCAGTTCTTC.

The chain couples TRBV7-2 to TRBJ2-4, with TRBD1 as a possible D gene (8 bases). Germline CDR1 is SGHTA and CDR2 is FQGNSA. Deletions cut 2 bases from V and 8 bases from J, with 19 bases between. The length of the CDR3 is 16 residues. The CDR3 sequence: CASSLSGGGGLDIQYF. The DNA for the CDR3 is TGTGCCAGCAGCTTATCAGGGGGCGGGGGTTTGGACATTCAGTACTTC.

Remarks on this clone: Additional DNA sequences in this sample encode the identical CDR3. The rearrangement joins TRBV7-2 to TRBJ2-3, with TRBD2 identical over 11 bases. Unmatched junction bases numbered 2, after V lost 2 bases and J lost 4 bases. This CDR3 region has 15 residues. CDR1 SGHTA and CDR2 FQGNSA come from the germline V gene. The CDR3, as DNA: TGTGCCAGCAGCTTAACTAGCGGGGGAGCAGATACGCAGTATTTT. This sequence encodes CASSLTSGGADTQYF.

The chain is built from TRBV7-2 and TRBJ2-7, with a possible D match to TRBD2 (6 bases). The germline V gene has CDR1 SGHTA and CDR2 FQGNSA. V lost 5 bases and J lost 6, with 17 bases in between. This CDR3 is 14 amino acids long. CDR3 DNA sequence: TGTGCCAGCAGCCCCCGGGTCTCGGAGGGCGAGCAGTACTTC. Translated: CASSPRVSEGEQYF. The full variable domain, completed using reference TRBV7-2 and TRBJ2-7, is GAGVSQSPSNKVTEKGKDVELRCDPISGHTALYWYRQSLGQGLEFLIYFQGNSAPDKSGLPSDRFSAERTGGSVSTLTIQRTQQEDSAVYLCASSPRVSEGEQYFGPGTRLTVT.

This chain links TRBV5-5 with TRBJ2-7; TRBD1 matches 9 bases. CDR3 size: 14 residues. The trim removed 2 bases at V and 2 bases at J, leaving 2 bases unmatched. CDR1 and CDR2 from the germline V gene are SGHKS and YYEKEE (reference sequence). The chain's CDR3 is CASSLRDRAYEQYF. Written as DNA, the CDR3 is TGTGCCAGCAGCTTAAGGGACAGGGCCTACGAGCAGTACTTC.

The chain is built from TRBV10-3 and TRBJ2-1; 9 bases align to TRBD2. The CDR3 has 14 amino acids. With 10 bases clipped from V and 7 bases from J, the junction kept 11 bases outside the gene matches. CDR1 ENHRY and CDR2 SYGVKD come from the germline V gene. As DNA, the CDR3 is TGTGCCACCGGGTGGCTAGCGGGGATGAATGAGCAGTTCTTC. Encoded protein: CATGWLAGMNEQFF.

This clone has a handful of counts. The rearrangement joins TRBV4-1 to TRBJ2-5; a possible D gene is TRBD1 (5 bases). The CDR3 loop spans 16 amino acids. Germline assignment: CDR1 MGHRA and CDR2 YSYEKL. V was shortened by 1 base and J by 2 bases, with 14 bases between the two germline ends. CDR3 residues: CASSQAKGLIQETQYF. The CDR3 region has the DNA TGCGCCAGCAGCCAAGCTAAGGGGCTGATACAAGAGACCCAGTACTTC.

The rearrangement joins TRBV19 to TRBJ1-1; 8 bases are a match to TRBD1. The CDR3 consists of 14 residues. J lost 2 bases, V lost 7 bases, and 6 bases had no gene match. CDR1 LNHDA and CDR2 SQIVND come from the germline V gene (reference sequence). The CDR3 coding sequence is TGTGCCAGTATATCGGACAGGGCAAACACTGAAGCTTTCTTT. It encodes CASISDRANTEAFF. Filled out from reference TRBV19 and TRBJ1-1, the complete variable domain reads DGGITQSPKYLFRKEGQNVTLSCEQNLNHDAMYWYRQDPGQGLRLIYYSQIVNDFQKGDIAEGYSVSREKKESFPLTVTSAQKNPTAFYLCASISDRANTEAFFGQGTRLTVV.

The chain carries TRBV12-3 or TRBV12-4 and TRBJ2-7; possible D gene TRBD2, 6 bases. There are 13 residues in the CDR3. The V end lost 5 bases, the J end lost 4 bases, and 12 bases lay between the germline ends. CDR3 DNA: TGTGCCAGCAGTCTCGGACGGGAGTACGAGCAGTACTTC. Translation gives CASSLGREYEQYF.

The chain has TRBV4-3 and TRBJ2-3; 10 bases are shared with TRBD1. Looked up from germline, CDR1 is LGHNA and CDR2 is YSLEER. V lost 6 bases, J lost 2 bases, and 5 bases stayed unmatched. This CDR3 is 15 amino acids long. The CDR3 coding sequence is TGCGCCAGCAGGAAGGGACAGGGGTACACAGATACGCAGTATTTT. Amino acid sequence: CASRKGQGYTDTQYF.

V gene TRBV6-5 combines with J gene TRBJ2-1; D is unresolved. The CDR3 is 13 residues long. The V end lost 2 bases, the J end lost 8 bases, and 10 bases lay between the germline ends. Germline CDR1 and CDR2: MNHEY and SVGAGI. This CDR3 reads CASSYEETHEQFF. DNA for the CDR3: TGTGCCAGCAGTTACGAGGAGACCCATGAGCAGTTCTTC.

The CDR3 DNA reads TGTGCCAGTAGGGGGGCTATCTCCTACGAGCAGTACTTC. Amino acids: CASRGAISYEQYF. The genes are TRBV19 and TRBJ2-7; maybe TRBD1 (6 bases). CDR3 length: 13 amino acids. The germline V and J ends were trimmed by 6 bases and 0 bases, with 9 bases remaining between them. From germline, CDR1 is LNHDA and CDR2 SQIVND (reference sequence). Drawing the rest from reference TRBV19 and TRBJ2-7, the complete variable domain is DGGITQSPKYLFRKEGQNVTLSCEQNLNHDAMYWYRQDPGQGLRLIYYSQIVNDFQKGDIAEGYSVSREKKESFPLTVTSAQKNPTAFYLCASRGAISYEQYFGPGTRLTVT.

V and J are TRBV28 and TRBJ1-5; 8 bases align to TRBD1. Germline values: CDR1 MDHEN, CDR2 SYDVKM. This CDR3 comprises 18 residues. V lost 1 base and J lost 5; bases outside the gene matches: 13. CDR3 bases: TGTGCCAGCAGTTTATCAACCAGGGGGCTGGTCGCGGATCAGCCCCAGCATTTT. Translation gives CASSLSTRGLVADQPQHF.